This T cell receptor beta chain emerged from a study of T cells in Graves' hyperthyroidism and ophthalmopathy. The CDR3 has 14 amino acids. With 6 bases clipped from V and 4 bases from J, the junction kept 9 bases outside the gene matches. Germline CDR1 DFQATT, CDR2 SNEGSKA (reference sequence). Using RNA transcripts as the source, TCR beta CDR3 regions were amplified. First-round RT-PCR targeting the TCR CDR3 was performed with the HTBI primer set. MiXCR was run by TCRdb on the multiplex PCR reads, yielding one entry per CDR3 protein. The sample lists more than 300,000 distinct CDR3 sequences, about 12% occurring once.

This receptor was obtained from a woman under 30 with Graves' hyperthyroidism. Sequenced: blood. This chain connects TRBV20-1 to TRBJ1-1; TRBD1 matches 9 bases. CDR3 DNA sequence: TGCAGTGCCCTTGACCGGGACAGGGTCACTGAAGCTTTCTTT. Protein sequence: CSALDRDRVTEAFF.